These 28 T cell receptor beta chains were sequenced from one sample in a study of tumor-infiltrating lymphocytes in primary liver carcinoma. With around 490 ng total RNA as template and a constant-region primer, TCR beta cDNA was made. Employing slightly modified ARM-PCR, three nested multiplex PCR rounds were run, and these gave rise to the TCR beta libraries. The first two PCR rounds used TRBV1-TRBV30 primers with a Cbeta primer, approximately 10 cycles each. TCRdb analysed the multiplex PCR reads with MiXCR anew, one entry per CDR3 protein. This repertoire shows approximately 110,000 distinct CDR3 sequences, under 65% found once; its top ten account for 7.5% to 8.5%. For each extraction, RNA and DNA were obtained together from around 20-30 mg of unsorted bulk tissue. Sequenced material: liver tumor tissue from sampling region 3. Subset described: tumor region T3, left-lateral pole. These receptors were taken from a woman in her sixties with primary liver carcinoma and hepatitis B virus infection.

A note on this clonotype: This could be a read error, since a much larger clone is one nucleotide away. This chain connects TRBV4-2 to TRBJ2-7, with D perhaps TRBD1 or TRBD2 (6 bases each). This CDR3 has 15 amino acids. Germline loops: CDR1 LGHNA, CDR2 YNFKEQ. This chain's CDR3 is CASSRGGLGSYEHYF. DNA of the CDR3: TGTGCCAGCAGCCGAGGGGGACTCGGCTCCTACGAGCACTACTTC.

This clonotype was seen only a few times. A much larger clone is a single base away; this may be a read error. The CDR3 sequence: CASSYRQGARTGELFF. The DNA for the CDR3 is TGTGCCAGCAGTTATAGACAGGGGGCCCGCACCGGGGAGCTGTTTTTT. The chain recombines TRBV12-3 or TRBV12-4 with TRBJ2-2, with 10 bases lining up with TRBD1. This CDR3 spans 16 amino acids. Unmatched junction bases numbered 6, after V lost 4 bases and J lost 4 bases.

In regard to this clonotype: One end of the junction does not line up with germline, which may come from a read error. J is TRBJ1-2 and V is TRBV6-5, with 11 bases fitting TRBD1. CDR3 length equals 13 residues. Germline assignment: CDR1 MNHEY and CDR2 SVGAGI. The CDR3 DNA sequence: TGTGGCAGCAGATCGGACAGGGGGCTTGGCTACACCTTC. It codes for CGSRSDRGLGYTF.

This clonotype showed up many times. The CDR3 protein is CASSVRQGRYGYTF. The DNA for the CDR3 is TGTGCCAGCAGCGTAAGACAGGGGCGGTATGGCTACACCTTC. This sequence joins TRBV6-5 and TRBJ1-2; TRBD1 matches 8 bases. CDR3 length: 14 amino acids. V shed 6 bases and J 5 bases; nucleotides not matched to a gene: 8. The germline CDR1 and CDR2 sequences are MNHEY and SVGAGI.

This clonotype has at least ten counts. The chain joins TRBV6-6 to TRBJ2-5, with 10 bases aligning to TRBD1. Per germline, CDR1 MNHNY and CDR2 SVGAGI (reference sequence). Losses at the gene ends were 0 bases for V and 4 bases for J; bases not matched to a gene: 2. The CDR3 consists of 15 residues. This CDR3 reads CASSYSRTGGETQYF. CDR3 DNA: TGTGCCAGCAGTTACTCGCGGACAGGGGGAGAGACCCAGTACTTC.

As regards this clonotype: A much larger clonotype is one base distant, so this may be a read error. This likely comes from a read error, as the CDR3 has no conserved phenylalanine or tryptophan at its end. The genes are TRBV5-5 and TRBJ1-5, with unresolved D. Per germline, CDR1 SGHKS and CDR2 YYEKEE (reference sequence). The CDR3 runs 16 residues. Trimming stripped 2 bases from V and 0 bases from J, with 12 bases between. The chain's CDR3 is CASSFGGGDSNQPQHS. The DNA for the CDR3 is TGTGCCAGCAGCTTCGGCGGCGGGGATAGCAATCAGCCCCAGCATTCT.

This clonotype was seen at least ten times. The rearrangement uses TRBV4-1 and TRBJ2-7; 8 nucleotides line up with TRBD2. Unmatched junction bases numbered 7, after V lost 1 base and J lost 5 bases. The CDR3 runs 15 residues. Germline V gene sequence: CDR1 MGHRA, CDR2 YSYEKL. The CDR3 bases are TGCGCCAGCAGCCAAGTGGGAAGAGCGGGAGACGAGCAGTACTTC. Amino acid sequence: CASSQVGRAGDEQYF.

Worth noting for this clonotype: Sequence at one end of the junction differs from germline and may be a read error. The chain combines TRBV28 with TRBJ2-7; a weak D match, TRBD1 (6 bases). CDR3 length equals 13 residues. CDR1 MDHEN and CDR2 SYDVKM come from the germline V gene. CDR3: CASSLTGVGEKYF. The CDR3 DNA follows: TGTGCCAGTAGTTTGACAGGCGTCGGGGAGAAGTACTTC.

In this sample, this clonotype is medium-sized. The gene calls are TRBV12-3 or TRBV12-4 and TRBJ2-7; the D is unclear. Trimming stripped 7 bases from V and 0 bases from J, with 13 bases between. This CDR3 contains 14 residues. This CDR3 is CASTSDAGSYEQYF. The DNA of the CDR3 is TGTGCCAGCACCAGCGACGCCGGCTCCTACGAGCAGTACTTC.

As for this clonotype: Germline and junction disagree at one end, which may indicate a read error. V and J are TRBV11-2 and TRBJ2-3; D may be TRBD1 (6 bases). CDR3 length: 15 amino acids. Germline loops: CDR1 SGHAT, CDR2 FQNNGV. The CDR3 loop reads CVSNSGHLSIDTQYF. As DNA, the CDR3 is TGTGTCAGCAACTCGGGACACCTTAGCATAGATACGCAGTATTTT.

This chain links TRBV4-2 with TRBJ2-7, with TRBD2 matching over 11 bases. CDR1 and CDR2 (germline): LGHNA, YNFKEQ. The CDR3 spans 15 residues. Germline trimming cut 4 bases from V and 2 bases from J; bases unmatched to any gene: 4. CDR3 residues: CASSLELAGAYEQYF. DNA for the CDR3: TGTGCCAGCAGCCTTGAACTAGCGGGGGCCTACGAGCAGTACTTC.

This clonotype has ten or more counts. The chain recombines TRBV29-1 with TRBJ2-7; 7 positions match TRBD2. CDR3 length equals 14 residues. Trimming took 4 bases from V and 1 from J; bases not matched to a gene: 7. Per germline, CDR1 SQVTM and CDR2 ANQGSEA. Here the CDR3 reads CSVAGLVASYEQYF. CDR3 sequence (DNA): TGCAGCGTTGCCGGACTAGTGGCTTCCTACGAGCAGTACTTC.

This clonotype was recorded once. The conserved final phenylalanine or tryptophan is absent from the CDR3, which likely points to a read error. The rearrangement joins TRBV28 to TRBJ2-5; D not resolved. The CDR3 loop spans 11 amino acids. The germline V gene has CDR1 MDHEN and CDR2 SYDVKM. The V gene lost 5 bases and the J gene lost 1 base, with 2 bases spanning the gap. CDR3 DNA: TGTGCCAGCAGTGGCCAAGAGACCCAGTACTAC. Encoded protein: CASSGQETQYY.

Notes on this clonotype: A read error may produce the germline difference seen at one junction end. The rearrangement joins TRBV11-3 to TRBJ2-2, with TRBD2 matching 9 bases. Germline CDR1 is SGHNT and CDR2 is YENEEA. This CDR3 has 17 residues. The CDR3 loop is CANSLGRLAGNTGELSF. In nucleotides, the CDR3 is TGTGCTAACAGCTTAGGCAGGCTAGCGGGAAACACCGGGGAGCTGTCTTTT.

The gene calls are TRBV10-3 and TRBJ2-7; D gene uncertain. CDR3 size: 12 residues. The V and J ends lost 6 bases and 0 bases respectively, with 6 bases between them. Germline V gene lookup returns CDR1 ENHRY and CDR2 SYGVKD. The CDR3 sequence is CAISQDSYEQYF. The CDR3 DNA follows: TGTGCCATCAGCCAAGACTCCTACGAGCAGTACTTC.

In regard to this clonotype: An end of the junction differs from the germline gene, which may be a read error. CDR3 coding DNA: TGCAGCGCCGGGGACGTTCCTGAAGTTTTCTTT. It translates to CSAGDVPEVFF. The chain couples TRBV29-1 to TRBJ1-1; weak D call: TRBD1 (5 bases). The CDR3 is 11 amino acids. Germline lookup yields CDR1 SQVTM and CDR2 ANQGSEA.

As to this clonotype: Since no conserved phenylalanine or tryptophan closes the CDR3, a read error is the likely cause. J is TRBJ2-2 and V is TRBV6-5, with D uncertain. The germline CDR1 and CDR2 sequences are MNHEY and SVGAGI. CDR3 length equals 14 residues. The CDR3 region has the DNA TGTGCTAGCAGTTACGGGCAGAACACCAGGGAGCTGTTTGTT. Its protein product is CASSYGQNTRELFV.

V and J are TRBV7-6 and TRBJ2-3; D ambiguous. The CDR3 has 13 residues. V dropped 2 bases and J dropped 0 bases, with 3 bases sitting between them. Germline CDR1 SGHVS, CDR2 FNYEAQ. The CDR3 protein is CASSLQSTDTQYF. In DNA, the CDR3 is TGTGCCAGCAGCTTACAAAGCACAGATACGCAGTATTTT.

The V and J genes are TRBV6-2 or TRBV6-3 and TRBJ2-7, with 7 bases aligning to TRBD2. Looked up from germline, CDR1 is MNHEY and CDR2 is SVGEGT. The CDR3 covers 16 residues. Unmatched junction bases numbered 13, after V lost 5 bases and J lost 3 bases. In DNA, the CDR3 is TGTGCCAGCAGTCCTGAAGGGGCGGGAGCGAGCTACGAGCAGTACTTC. Protein: CASSPEGAGASYEQYF.

This clonotype was detected once. A much larger clone is a single base away; this may be a read error. Here the CDR3 omits its conserved ending phenylalanine or tryptophan, so a read error is the likely source. J is TRBJ2-7 and V is TRBV12-3 or TRBV12-4; TRBD1 is a possible D gene (6 bases). V was clipped by 7 bases and J by 6 bases, with 13 bases between them. CDR3 size: 12 residues. The CDR3 loop reads CASTNRVGEQYL. CDR3 DNA sequence: TGTGCCAGCACCAACAGGGTGGGCGAGCAGTACCTC.

This clonotype was counted once. Germline is not matched at one junction end, which may reflect a read error. The genes are TRBV12-3 or TRBV12-4 and TRBJ2-1; TRBD1 matches at 7 bases. The CDR3 spans 16 residues. CDR3 sequence: CASSQRQGGTYSEQFF. The CDR3, as DNA: TGCGCCAGCAGCCAGAGACAGGGTGGGACCTACAGTGAGCAGTTCTTC.

On this clonotype itself: A much larger clone differs from this one at a single base, so this may be a read error. The J gene is TRBJ2-3, the V gene TRBV10-2, with 10 bases matching TRBD2. CDR1 is WSHSY, CDR2 SAAADI, per germline. CDR3 length: 14 residues. The CDR3 sequence: CASPLAGNSDRQYF. DNA for the CDR3: TGCGCCAGCCCACTAGCGGGAAATTCTGATAGGCAGTATTTT.

This clonotype came up many times. The chain couples TRBV11-2 to TRBJ2-2, with D tentatively TRBD1 or TRBD2 (5 bases each). The CDR3 loop spans 16 amino acids. V was shortened by 5 bases and J by 5 bases, with 18 bases between the two germline ends. Germline V gives CDR1 SGHAT, CDR2 FQNNGV. The CDR3 DNA reads as TGTGCCAGCAGCCGCGGCGTGGGGGTTCGGACCGGGGAGCTGTTTTTT. Encoded protein: CASSRGVGVRTGELFF.

With respect to this clonotype: Germline and junction disagree at one end, which may indicate a read error. The chain employs TRBV6-5 and TRBJ2-7; no clear D gene. CDR1 and CDR2 (germline): MNHEY, SVGAGI. The CDR3 is 16 residues long. CDR3 sequence (DNA): TGTACCAGCAGTTCCCCGAGTAAGGGCGGCCGCTATGAGCAGTACTTC. Protein: CTSSSPSKGGRYEQYF.

Details on this clonotype: A much more abundant neighbour one base away suggests this may be a read error. The chain couples TRBV5-5 to TRBJ2-1; weak D call: TRBD2 (7 bases). The CDR3 has 14 residues. The germline gives CDR1 SGHKS, CDR2 YYEKEE (reference sequence). The CDR3 loop is CSSSFGGGGNEQFF. The CDR3 nucleotides are TGTTCCAGCAGCTTCGGGGGAGGGGGCAATGAGCAGTTCTTC.

This clonotype has just one count. At one boundary the junction diverges from the germline segment, which might be a read error. The genes are TRBV11-2 and TRBJ1-2; D ambiguous. CDR1 SGHAT and CDR2 FQNNGV come from the germline V gene. The CDR3 sequence is 11 residues long. The CDR3 region is CASGLRDDYTF. The CDR3 bases are TGTGCCAGCGGCTTGAGGGATGACTACACCTTC.

Comments on this clonotype: A read error may explain this, as a much larger clone is one base away. As the CDR3 is not closed by the conserved phenylalanine or tryptophan, this likely results from a read error. The chain uses TRBV28 and TRBJ2-7; 11 positions match TRBD2. CDR3 length: 16 residues. The V gene's germline CDR1 is MDHEN and CDR2 SYDVKM. V lost 6 bases and J lost 1; bases outside the gene matches: 8. The CDR3 DNA follows: TGTGCCAGCAGATATGGGACTAGCGGCCTTTCCTACGAGCAGTACCTC. Protein product: CASRYGTSGLSYEQYL.

Turning to this clonotype: Since the CDR3 does not end with the conserved phenylalanine or tryptophan, this likely comes from a read error. The rearrangement links TRBV28 to TRBJ2-7; D uncertain. The CDR3 has 14 residues. The germline gives CDR1 MDHEN, CDR2 SYDVKM. This CDR3 is CASSHPRNSYEQYY. In DNA, the CDR3 is TGCGCCAGCAGTCATCCACGGAATTCCTACGAGCAGTACTAC.